A selection of T cell receptor beta chains follows, all from one sample in a study of shared clonotypes between healthy human individuals. Assay: immunoSEQ multiplex PCR; the TCRdb copy retains only in-frame clones and omits some. The table lists under 650,000 clones, 90% to 96% of them singletons. Material: naive CD4+ T cells sorted from blood. The receptors originated from a woman in her twenties or thirties in good health. CDR3s include the opening cysteine and the closing phenylalanine or tryptophan. The order of the fields is V gene, CDR3 protein.

TRBV19 CASSIAVLAYEQYF
TRBV30 CAGISREFVQYF
TRBV6-1 CASSWGSDTEAFF
TRBV18 CASSSGTGNTDTQYF
TRBV7-2 CASSYRPRSGFHEQYF
TRBV15 CATSTRATNEKLFF
TRBV5-5 CASSSLRDRLRREQYF
TRBV5-4 CASSSQQGATGELFF
TRBV7-1 CASSSRGGTTDTQYF
TRBV2 CASSDGQGRTDTQYF